This T cell receptor (beta chain) derives from a study of a mutant IDH1 vaccine in newly diagnosed glioma. Study summary: Patients were given eight vaccinations, scheduled in weeks 1, 3, 5, 7, 11, 15, 19 and 23. Patients got radiotherapy, temozolomide, or both beforehand, and most got both. Radiotherapy alone preceded vaccination by 4-6 weeks; alternatively, vaccination started with temozolomide cycles.

In regard to this clone: Its antigen is as yet unknown.

The method was immunoSEQ multiplex PCR; TCRdb's version includes in-frame clones alone and lacks a portion of them. The table has around 130,000 clones, around three quarters seen once. The time point was: week 11, during vaccination. What each vaccine dose contained was 300 ug of mutant IDH1 20-mer peptide, accompanied by topical imiquimod. The study enrolled donors with new WHO grade 3 or 4 IDH1-mutant, ATRX-lost astrocytomas. Trimming removed 0 bases from V and 3 bases from J, with 2 bases in between. Germline-derived CDR1 and CDR2 are MGHDK and SYGVNS. There are 13 residues in the CDR3. Sequenced material: PBMCs, taken from a glioma patient whose treatment included an IDH1 peptide vaccine. V and J are TRBV25-1 and TRBJ2-2; D not resolved. The receptor's source is a man between 35 and 55 years old with glioma. DNA for the CDR3: TGTGCCAGCAGTGAATATCACACCGGGGAGCTGTTTTTT. It is translated as CASSEYHTGELFF.